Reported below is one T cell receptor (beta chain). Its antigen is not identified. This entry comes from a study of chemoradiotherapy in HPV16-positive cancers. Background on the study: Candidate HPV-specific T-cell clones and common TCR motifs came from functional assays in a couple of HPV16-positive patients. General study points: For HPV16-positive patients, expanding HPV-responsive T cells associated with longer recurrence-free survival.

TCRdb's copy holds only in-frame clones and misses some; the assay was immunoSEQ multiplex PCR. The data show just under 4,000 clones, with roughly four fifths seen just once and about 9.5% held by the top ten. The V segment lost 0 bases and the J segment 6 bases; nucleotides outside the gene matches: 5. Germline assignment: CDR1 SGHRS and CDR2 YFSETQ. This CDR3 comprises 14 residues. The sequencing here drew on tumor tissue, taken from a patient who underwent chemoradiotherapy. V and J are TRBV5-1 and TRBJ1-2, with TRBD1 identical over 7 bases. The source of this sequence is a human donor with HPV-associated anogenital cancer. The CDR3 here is CASSLGQGLDGYTF. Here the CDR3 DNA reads TGCGCCAGCAGCTTGGGACAGGGTTTGGATGGCTACACCTTC.